A single sample is the source of the 27 T cell receptor beta chains below, sequenced in a study of shared clonotypes between healthy human individuals. Profiling relied on immunoSEQ multiplex PCR, and the TCRdb table lists in-frame clones only, not all of them. Among approximately 500,000 clones listed, 79% were seen once. Material: PBMCs. The receptors come from a woman aged 35 to 49 in good health. Some clones in this sample may be carry-over from other donors' samples.

This clone appeared a few times. CDR3 in amino acids: CSVCGPPGTEAFF. In nucleotides, the CDR3 is TGCAGCGTCTGTGGGCCGCCAGGGACTGAAGCTTTCTTT. V gene TRBV29-1 combines with J gene TRBJ1-1, with a weak D call TRBD1 (5 bases). The V end lost 6 bases, the J end lost 5 bases, and 16 bases lay between the germline ends. In germline, CDR1 is SQVTM, CDR2 ANQGSEA. This CDR3 has 13 residues.

This rearrangement joins TRBV25-1 to TRBJ1-1; D perhaps matches TRBD1 (6 bases). Germline assignment: CDR1 MGHDK and CDR2 SYGVNS. This CDR3 has 15 amino acids. Trimming cost V 3 bases and J 1 base, with 12 bases left between them. The CDR3 reads CASSETRGRNTEAFF. The CDR3 nucleotides read TGTGCCAGCAGTGAGACCAGGGGCCGGAACACTGAAGCTTTCTTT.

V usage is TRBV7-2 and J usage is TRBJ2-7; 9 bases are shared with TRBD2. The CDR3 consists of 17 residues. In germline, CDR1 is SGHTA, CDR2 FQGNSA. J gave up 4 bases and V 5 bases, and 15 bases lay outside the gene matches. The CDR3 DNA follows: TGTGCCAGCAGCCGCGGGGGGGCGGGAGTCAACCTTTACGAGCAGTACTTC. Amino acids: CASSRGGAGVNLYEQYF.

This chain joins TRBV27 and TRBJ1-5; D remains unclear. This CDR3 is built from 12 residues. CDR1 and CDR2 (germline): MNHEY, SMNVEV (reference sequence). Trimming stripped 3 bases from V and 2 bases from J, with 2 bases between. The CDR3: CASSFRNQPQHF. The CDR3 nucleotides read TGTGCCAGCAGTTTCCGCAATCAGCCCCAGCATTTT.

V is TRBV29-1 and J is TRBJ2-5, with D tentatively TRBD1 (6 bases). The DNA end is more similar to TRBJ2-7, so the J call may be wrong. The germline gives CDR1 SQVTM, CDR2 ANQGSEA. CDR3 length: 11 amino acids. The CDR3 DNA is TGCAGTGCACAGGGATCCTACGAGCAGTACTTC. Its protein is CSAQGSYEQYF.

The gene calls are TRBV11-1 and TRBJ2-7; D perhaps matches TRBD2 (6 bases). CDR1 and CDR2 from the germline V gene are SGHAT and FQDESV (reference sequence). This CDR3 contains 14 residues. V was pared by 0 bases and J by 5 bases, with 11 bases between. CDR3 sequence reads: CASSLAGTSNEQYF. The CDR3 DNA reads TGTGCCAGCAGCTTAGCCGGGACTTCAAACGAGCAGTACTTC.

In its sample, this clone was seen once. The chain couples TRBV28 to TRBJ2-3; the match to TRBD2 covers 8 bases. Unmatched junction bases numbered 13, after V lost 2 bases and J lost 9 bases. This CDR3 is 16 amino acids long. CDR1 and CDR2 (germline): MDHEN, SYDVKM. The CDR3: CASSLTALGRGNTQYF. DNA for the CDR3: TGTGCCAGCAGTTTAACGGCACTCGGGAGGGGGAACACGCAGTATTTT. Together with reference TRBV28 and TRBJ2-3, the CDR3 gives the full variable domain: DVKVTQSSRYLVKRTGEKVFLECVQDMDHENMFWYRQDPGLGLRLIYFSYDVKMKEKGDIPEGYSVSREKKERFSLILESASTNQTSMYLCASSLTALGRGNTQYFGPGTRLTVL.

The rearrangement joins TRBV10-3 to TRBJ2-7; 7 nucleotides line up with TRBD1. The CDR3 extends over 15 amino acids. Germline lookup yields CDR1 ENHRY and CDR2 SYGVKD. Trimming took 6 bases from V and 3 from J; bases not matched to a gene: 11. The CDR3: CAISTTGDRDYEQYF. CDR3 DNA: TGTGCCATCAGCACCACTGGTGACAGGGACTACGAGCAGTACTTC.

The chain links TRBV7-8 to TRBJ2-7; no clear D. Germline V gene data show CDR1 as SGHVS and CDR2 as FQNEAQ. This CDR3 spans 13 amino acids. V lost 3 bases, J lost 0 bases, and 6 bases lay in between. The CDR3: CASSLGNSYEQYF. CDR3 nucleotides: TGTGCCAGCAGCTTGGGGAACTCCTACGAGCAGTACTTC.

In its sample, this clone was seen once. The rearrangement uses TRBV27 and TRBJ2-3, with D unclear. CDR3 size: 11 residues. V lost 10 bases and J 8 bases, leaving 13 bases between the germline ends. Germline V CDR1 and CDR2: MNHEY, SMNVEV (reference sequence). CDR3 protein: CATREMATQYF. CDR3 coding DNA: TGTGCCACCCGAGAAATGGCTACGCAGTATTTT.

The rearrangement links TRBV5-1 to TRBJ1-4; unclear D gene. This CDR3 has 13 residues. Germline CDR1 reads SGHRS; CDR2 reads YFSETQ. V was pared by 0 bases and J by 7 bases, with 7 bases between. CDR3 protein: CASSLGAGEKLFF. DNA for the CDR3: TGCGCCAGCAGCTTGGGGGCGGGTGAAAAACTGTTTTTT.

V gene TRBV19 combines with J gene TRBJ2-6; 7 nucleotides agree with TRBD1. V lost 3 bases and J lost 2; bases outside the gene matches: 1. Germline V CDR1 and CDR2: LNHDA, SQIVND (reference sequence). This CDR3 contains 15 residues. This CDR3 is CASSIDRAGANVLTF. The DNA of the CDR3 is TGTGCCAGTAGTATCGACAGGGCTGGGGCCAACGTCCTGACTTTC.

This clone came up once. This chain joins TRBV28 and TRBJ2-7; 8 bases align to TRBD2. The trim removed 8 bases at V and 2 bases at J, leaving 2 bases unmatched. CDR1 and CDR2 from the germline V gene are MDHEN and SYDVKM. There are 12 residues in the CDR3. CDR3 sequence: CASQAGAYEQYF. The CDR3, as DNA: TGTGCCAGCCAAGCGGGGGCCTACGAGCAGTACTTC. Combining the CDR3 with reference TRBV28 and TRBJ2-7 gives the whole variable domain DVKVTQSSRYLVKRTGEKVFLECVQDMDHENMFWYRQDPGLGLRLIYFSYDVKMKEKGDIPEGYSVSREKKERFSLILESASTNQTSMYLCASQAGAYEQYFGPGTRLTVT.

V usage is TRBV7-3 and J usage is TRBJ2-3; a weak D match, TRBD2 (6 bases). The germline V gene has CDR1 SGHTA and CDR2 FQGTGA. V was pared by 2 bases and J by 0 bases, with 12 bases between. The CDR3 spans 16 residues. CDR3 loop: CASSLGLLSSTDTQYF. The CDR3 nucleotides read TGTGCCAGCAGCTTAGGACTACTATCTAGCACAGATACGCAGTATTTT.

The CDR3 region has the DNA TGTGCCAGCAGCTTAATAATTGGGGGCGAGCAGTACTTC. Amino acid sequence: CASSLIIGGEQYF. The V and J genes are TRBV7-9 and TRBJ2-7; either TRBD1 or TRBD2 may fit D (5 bases each). Germline V lookup: CDR1 SEHNR, CDR2 FQNEAQ (reference sequence). The CDR3 is 13 amino acids. The V end lost 2 bases, the J end lost 6 bases, and 11 bases lay between the germline ends.

The chain uses TRBV28 and TRBJ2-7, with TRBD2 matching 15 bases. The CDR3 is 15 amino acids. Germline V CDR1 and CDR2: MDHEN, SYDVKM. The J segment lost 8 bases and the V segment lost 5 bases, leaving 7 bases of the junction unmatched. Here the CDR3 reads CASSPRTSGRAKQYF. CDR3 sequence (DNA): TGTGCCAGCAGTCCTCGGACTAGCGGGAGGGCTAAGCAGTACTTC.

The chain employs TRBV2 and TRBJ1-1; 9 positions agree with TRBD1. The V gene's germline CDR1 is SNHLY and CDR2 FYNNEI. This CDR3 has 13 residues. Trimming cost V 9 bases and J 7 bases; bases outside gene matches: 9. The CDR3 region has the DNA TGTGCCAGTGGAACGGACAGGGGTATTGAAGCTTTCTTT. Translation: CASGTDRGIEAFF.

V usage is TRBV19 and J usage is TRBJ1-4; D is possibly TRBD1 (5 bases). Deletions cut 10 bases from V and 7 bases from J, with 16 bases between. CDR1 is LNHDA, CDR2 SQIVND, per germline (reference sequence). This CDR3 is built from 13 residues. CDR3 nucleotide sequence: TGTGCCACCTCTGGGGCAGTTGGTGAAAAACTGTTTTTT. It specifies CATSGAVGEKLFF.

This chain joins TRBV27 and TRBJ2-1; D unresolved. V lost 5 bases to trimming and J lost 7 bases, with 15 bases between them. Per germline, CDR1 MNHEY and CDR2 SMNVEV (reference sequence). The CDR3 extends over 14 amino acids. The CDR3 DNA reads TGTGCCAGCAGTGCCGCACCCTCTAGGAATGAGCAGTTCTTC. It yields the protein CASSAAPSRNEQFF.

This clone was seen only a few times. The same CDR3 arises from other DNA sequences in this sample as well. The chain uses TRBV5-1 and TRBJ1-1; D gene ambiguous. This CDR3 contains 13 residues. Germline V gene data show CDR1 as SGHRS and CDR2 as YFSETQ. Trimming shortened V by 0 bases and J by 1 base, and 4 bases separated the two germline ends. DNA for the CDR3: TGCGCCAGCAGCTTGGCAGAGAACACTGAAGCTTTCTTT. Protein: CASSLAENTEAFF.

This clone was counted only a few times. V and J are TRBV7-3 and TRBJ1-1; D might be TRBD1 (6 bases). CDR3 length: 14 amino acids. Germline lookup yields CDR1 SGHTA and CDR2 FQGTGA. V lost 8 bases and J lost 0, with 13 bases in between. The CDR3 DNA sequence: TGTGCCAGCTCCCCAGGGGTCATGAACACTGAAGCTTTCTTT. The encoded protein is CASSPGVMNTEAFF.

V is TRBV10-3 and J is TRBJ2-3, with D uncertain. Germline V gene sequence: CDR1 ENHRY, CDR2 SYGVKD. The V gene lost 8 bases and the J gene lost 1 base, with 10 bases spanning the gap. The CDR3 contains 13 residues. The CDR3 nucleotides are TGTGCCATCGCAGGTAGTGGCACAGATACGCAGTATTTT. This gives the protein CAIAGSGTDTQYF.

The chain has TRBV28 and TRBJ1-4; D unclear. V was clipped by 3 bases and J by 5 bases, with 16 bases between them. The CDR3 contains 16 residues. The germline V gene has CDR1 MDHEN and CDR2 SYDVKM. In DNA form, the CDR3 reads TGTGCCAGCAGTTTGCGTAAGGGCAGACCGAATGAAAAACTGTTTTTT. Encoded protein: CASSLRKGRPNEKLFF.

The V call is TRBV2, the J call TRBJ2-7, with 7 positions matching TRBD2. The CDR3 runs 14 residues. CDR1 SNHLY and CDR2 FYNNEI come from the germline V gene. J was trimmed by 2 bases and V by 5 bases; bases with no gene match: 6. The CDR3 nucleotides are TGTGCCAGCAGTTACGACAGCGGGGCCTACGAGCAGTACTTC. This sequence encodes CASSYDSGAYEQYF.

The chain is built from TRBV18 and TRBJ1-1; tentatively, D is TRBD1 (6 bases). Trimming pared 0 bases from V and 8 bases from J, leaving 7 bases between. The germline gives CDR1 KGHSH, CDR2 LQKENI. The CDR3 runs 12 residues. The CDR3 DNA follows: TGTGCCAGCTCACCACCAGACAGGGAAGCTTTCTTT. It translates to CASSPPDREAFF.

This CDR3 is CASSLGLAGAEQYF. The DNA of the CDR3 is TGTGCCAGCAGCTTAGGACTAGCTGGTGCCGAGCAGTACTTC. The chain links TRBV11-2 to TRBJ2-7; 7 bases align to TRBD2. Germline V gives CDR1 SGHAT, CDR2 FQNNGV. The V segment lost 1 base and the J segment 6 bases; nucleotides outside the gene matches: 6. The CDR3 loop spans 14 amino acids.

The chain recombines TRBV7-9 with TRBJ2-5; TRBD2 agrees at 11 bases. Germline trimming cut 5 bases from V and 5 bases from J; bases unmatched to any gene: 7. This CDR3 has 15 residues. Germline CDR1 and CDR2: SEHNR and FQNEAQ (reference sequence). CDR3 sequence: CASSVIAGGVETQYF. The CDR3 nucleotides read TGTGCCAGCAGCGTGATAGCGGGAGGGGTGGAGACCCAGTACTTC.